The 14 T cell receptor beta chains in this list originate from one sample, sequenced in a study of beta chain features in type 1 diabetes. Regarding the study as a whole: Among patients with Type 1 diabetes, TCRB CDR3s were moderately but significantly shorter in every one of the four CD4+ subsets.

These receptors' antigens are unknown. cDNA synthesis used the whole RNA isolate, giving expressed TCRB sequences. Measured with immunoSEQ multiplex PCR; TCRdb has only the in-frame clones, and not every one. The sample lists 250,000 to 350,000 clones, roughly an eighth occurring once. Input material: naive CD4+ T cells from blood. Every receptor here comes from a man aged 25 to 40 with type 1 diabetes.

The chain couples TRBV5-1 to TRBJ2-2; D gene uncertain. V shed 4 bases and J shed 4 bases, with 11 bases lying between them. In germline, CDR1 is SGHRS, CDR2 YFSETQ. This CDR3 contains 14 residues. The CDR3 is CASSPQQSTGELFF. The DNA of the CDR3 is TGCGCCAGCAGCCCACAACAGTCCACCGGGGAGCTGTTTTTT.

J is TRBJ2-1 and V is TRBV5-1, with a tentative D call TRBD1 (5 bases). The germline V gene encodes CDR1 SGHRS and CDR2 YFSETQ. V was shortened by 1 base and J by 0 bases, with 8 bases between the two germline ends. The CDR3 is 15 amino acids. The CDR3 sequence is CASSLQGNSYNEQFF. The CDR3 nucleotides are TGCGCCAGCAGCTTGCAGGGTAACTCCTACAATGAGCAGTTCTTC.

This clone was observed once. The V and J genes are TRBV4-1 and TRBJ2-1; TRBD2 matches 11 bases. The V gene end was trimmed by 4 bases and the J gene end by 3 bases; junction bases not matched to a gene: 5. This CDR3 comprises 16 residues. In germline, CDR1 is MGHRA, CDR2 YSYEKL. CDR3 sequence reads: CASSRLGLAVYNEQFF. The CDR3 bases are TGCGCCAGCAGCCGGTTGGGACTAGCGGTCTACAATGAGCAGTTCTTC.

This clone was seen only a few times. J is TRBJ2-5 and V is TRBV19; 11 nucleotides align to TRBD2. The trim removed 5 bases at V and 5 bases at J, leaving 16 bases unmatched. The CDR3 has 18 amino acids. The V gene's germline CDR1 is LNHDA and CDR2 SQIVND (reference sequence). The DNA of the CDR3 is TGTGCCAGTAGTCTCAGATCCGGGACTAGCGGATTATTGGAGACCCAGTACTTC. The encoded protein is CASSLRSGTSGLLETQYF.

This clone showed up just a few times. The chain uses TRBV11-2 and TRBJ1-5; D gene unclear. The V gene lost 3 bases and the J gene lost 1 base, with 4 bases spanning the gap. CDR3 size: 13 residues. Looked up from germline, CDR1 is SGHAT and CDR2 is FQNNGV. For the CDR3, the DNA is TGTGCCAGCAGCTTGAGCAGCAATCAGCCCCAGCATTTT. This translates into CASSLSSNQPQHF.

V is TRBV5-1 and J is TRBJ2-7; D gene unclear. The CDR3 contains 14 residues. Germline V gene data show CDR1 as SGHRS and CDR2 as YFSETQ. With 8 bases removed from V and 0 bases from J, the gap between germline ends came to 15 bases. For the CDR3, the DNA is TGCGCCAGTGGTACCCAGGCCAGCTCCTACGAGCAGTACTTC. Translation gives CASGTQASSYEQYF. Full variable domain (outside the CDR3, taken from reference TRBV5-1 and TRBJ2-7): KAGVTQTPRYLIKTRGQQVTLSCSPISGHRSVSWYQQTPGQGLQFLFEYFSETQRNKGNFPGRFSGRQFSNSRSEMNVSTLELGDSALYLCASGTQASSYEQYFGPGTRLTVT.

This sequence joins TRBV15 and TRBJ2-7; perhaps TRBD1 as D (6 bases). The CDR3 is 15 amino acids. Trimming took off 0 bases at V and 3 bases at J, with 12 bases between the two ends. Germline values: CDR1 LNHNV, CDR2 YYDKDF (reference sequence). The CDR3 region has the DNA TGTGCCACCAGCAGAGAATCCGGGACATACTACGAGCAGTACTTC. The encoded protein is CATSRESGTYYEQYF.

The DNA for the CDR3 is TGTGCCAGCAGCTCCCGACAGGGTAACACCGGGGAGCTGTTTTTT. Translation gives CASSSRQGNTGELFF. The J gene is TRBJ2-2, the V gene TRBV9, with 7 bases aligning to TRBD1. Germline assignment: CDR1 SGDLS and CDR2 YYNGEE. V shed 4 bases and J 2 bases; nucleotides not matched to a gene: 5. The CDR3 is 15 residues long.

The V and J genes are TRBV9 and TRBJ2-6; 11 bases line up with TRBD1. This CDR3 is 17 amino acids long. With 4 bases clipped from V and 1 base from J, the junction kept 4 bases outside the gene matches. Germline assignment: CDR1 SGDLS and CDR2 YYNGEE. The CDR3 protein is CASSPGQGASGANVLTF. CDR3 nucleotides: TGTGCCAGCAGCCCTGGACAGGGGGCATCTGGGGCCAACGTCCTGACTTTC.

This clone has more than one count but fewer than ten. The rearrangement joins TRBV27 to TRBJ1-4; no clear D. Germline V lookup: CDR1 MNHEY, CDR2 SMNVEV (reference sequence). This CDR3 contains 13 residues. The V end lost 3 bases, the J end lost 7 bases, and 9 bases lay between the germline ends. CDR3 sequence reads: CASSLTKGEKLFF. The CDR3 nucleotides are TGTGCCAGCAGTTTGACTAAGGGTGAAAAACTGTTTTTT.

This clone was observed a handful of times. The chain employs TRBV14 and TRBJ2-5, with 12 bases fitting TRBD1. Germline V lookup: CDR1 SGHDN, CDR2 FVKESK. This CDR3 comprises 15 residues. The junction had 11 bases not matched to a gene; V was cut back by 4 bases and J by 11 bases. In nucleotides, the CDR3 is TGTGCCAGCAGCCTTAGCCACGGGACAGGGGGCCTGCAGTACTTC. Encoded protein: CASSLSHGTGGLQYF.

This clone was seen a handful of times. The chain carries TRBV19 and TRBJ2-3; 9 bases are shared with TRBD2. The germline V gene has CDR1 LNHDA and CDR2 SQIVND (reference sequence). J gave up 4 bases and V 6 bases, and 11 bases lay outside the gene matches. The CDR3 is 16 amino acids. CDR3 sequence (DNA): TGTGCCAGTAGCCCCAACCTAGCGGGAAGGGCAGATACGCAGTATTTT. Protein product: CASSPNLAGRADTQYF.

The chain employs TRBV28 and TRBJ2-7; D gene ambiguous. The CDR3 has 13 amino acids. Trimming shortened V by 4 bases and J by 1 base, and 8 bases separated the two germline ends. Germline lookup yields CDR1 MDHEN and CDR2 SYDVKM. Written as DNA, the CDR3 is TGTGCCAGCAGTTCCGAGCTGTCCTACGAGCAGTACTTC. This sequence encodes CASSSELSYEQYF.

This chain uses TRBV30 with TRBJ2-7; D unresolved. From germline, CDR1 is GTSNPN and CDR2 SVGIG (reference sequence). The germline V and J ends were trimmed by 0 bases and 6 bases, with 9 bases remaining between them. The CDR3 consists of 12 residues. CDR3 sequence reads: CAWSVQSSEQYF. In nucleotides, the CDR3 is TGTGCCTGGAGTGTACAATCATCCGAGCAGTACTTC.